One sample yielded the 7 T cell receptor beta chains listed below, sequenced in a study of blood T cell repertoires in COVID-19. The table came from immunoSEQ multiplex PCR; TCRdb's copy has only in-frame clones and leaves some out. The sample holds 250,000 to 300,000 clones, more than 75% seen once. The specimen was PBMCs or T cells enriched from blood (not recorded which). The receptors derive from a woman aged 40-49 years with acute COVID-19.

The chain uses TRBV3-1 (or the pseudogene TRBV3-2) and TRBJ2-2; TRBD2 matches 14 bases. J gave up 8 bases and V 4 bases, and 6 bases lay outside the gene matches. The CDR3 runs to 16 residues. Germline CDR1 LGHDT, CDR2 YNNKEL (reference sequence). For the CDR3, the DNA is TGTGCCAGCAGCCTTGGGACTAGCGGGGGAAGGGGGGAGCTGTTTTTT. Translating it yields CASSLGTSGGRGELFF.

The V and J genes are TRBV27 and TRBJ1-2; a possible D gene is TRBD1 (6 bases). CDR1 is MNHEY and CDR2 is SMNVEV in the germline V gene (reference sequence). The CDR3 covers 16 residues. Deletions cut 0 bases from V and 2 bases from J, with 13 bases between. The CDR3 DNA follows: TGTGCCAGCAGTTTATCGGGGGCACAATTAAACTATGGCTACACCTTC. Its protein is CASSLSGAQLNYGYTF.

The gene calls are TRBV5-4 and TRBJ2-5; TRBD2 agrees at 9 bases. After removal of 4 bases from V and 3 bases from J, the junction contained 10 bases not matched to a gene. CDR3 size: 16 residues. The germline V gene has CDR1 SGHNT and CDR2 YYREEE (reference sequence). In DNA form, the CDR3 reads TGTGCCAGCAGCCAGGGAGGCGGGAGGGCCAAAGAGACCCAGTACTTC. It yields the protein CASSQGGGRAKETQYF.

The rearrangement joins TRBV7-7 to TRBJ2-5, with 10 nucleotides matching TRBD2. CDR1 SSHAT and CDR2 FNYEAQ come from the germline V gene (reference sequence). J gave up 5 bases and V 3 bases, and 6 bases lay outside the gene matches. CDR3 length equals 15 residues. The CDR3 DNA sequence: TGTGCCAGCAGCTTTACTAGCGGGGAGGGTGAGACCCAGTACTTC. Translated, it gives CASSFTSGEGETQYF.

This clone appeared a single time. The chain combines TRBV6-1 with TRBJ2-2, with D possibly being TRBD2 (6 bases). The germline V and J ends were trimmed by 1 base and 6 bases, with 9 bases remaining between them. The CDR3 consists of 14 residues. Germline assignment: CDR1 MNHNS and CDR2 SASEGT. For the CDR3, the DNA is TGTGCCAGCAGTGAAGTCGGAGGGTCCGGGGAGCTGTTTTTT. The encoded protein is CASSEVGGSGELFF.

V is TRBV29-1 and J is TRBJ2-7; 7 positions match TRBD2. The CDR3 is made up of 12 amino acids. Germline CDR1 is SQVTM and CDR2 is ANQGSEA. Germline trimming cut 5 bases from V and 2 bases from J; bases unmatched to any gene: 3. The CDR3 nucleotides are TGCAGCGTTCGGGAGGCGGCCTACGAGCAGTACTTC. This gives the protein CSVREAAYEQYF.

The chain joins TRBV27 to TRBJ2-7; 7 nucleotides align to TRBD2. Germline CDR1 and CDR2: MNHEY and SMNVEV (reference sequence). Trimming removed 5 bases from V and 12 bases from J; junction bases left unmatched: 19. The CDR3 length is 15 residues. CDR3 sequence reads: CASSPAGTTLIRRYF. The CDR3 DNA is TGTGCCAGCAGTCCAGCCGGGACTACCCTTATCCGGCGGTACTTC.